A selection of T cell receptor beta chains follows, all from one sample in a study of CXCR3-negative and CXCR3-positive naive CD8 T cells. TCRdb re-called the 5' RACE reads, yielding one record per CDR3 amino acid sequence without DNA. The sample totals approximately 88,000 distinct CDR3 sequences; its top ten clones hold approximately 0.5%. Sample: naive CXCR3+ CD8+ T cells from blood. All receptors come from a human donor in good health. Some clones in this sample may be carry-over from other donors' samples. The CDR3 runs from the conserved cysteine through the conserved F or W. The order of the fields is J gene, V gene, CDR3 protein.

TRBJ2-5,TRBV5-1,CASSLAGTATWETQYF
TRBJ2-1,TRBV21-1,CASSKGLGQRNEQFF
TRBJ2-1,TRBV29-1,CSVEDASSGRPSYNEQLF
TRBJ2-5,TRBV29-1,CSVGTEETQYF
TRBJ2-1,TRBV5-1,CASSLYRLTDEQFF
TRBJ2-5,TRBV29-1,CSAPGGNQETQYF
TRBJ2-7,TRBV9,CASSVEGQGAHEQYF
TRBJ2-2,TRBV2,CASSAEFKPVPHTGELFF
TRBJ2-1,TRBV5-4,CASSLGTRYNEQFF
TRBJ1-2,TRBV29-1,CSVEPRGNYGYTF
TRBJ2-2,TRBV13,CASSLRLAGNTGELFF
TRBJ2-7,TRBV27,CASSLSASGGTEQYF
TRBJ2-7,TRBV7-6,CASSGPGEQYF
TRBJ2-7,TRBV5-5,CASSPPQGATPTGGPYEQYF
TRBJ2-3,TRBV7-3,CASSRGDAGTDTQYF
TRBJ2-7,TRBV28,CATSKGASYEQYF
TRBJ1-1,TRBV27,CASSPLGGTEAFF
TRBJ2-3,TRBV7-9,CASTQSLAGGDTQYF
TRBJ2-1,TRBV11-3,CASSRTGSDNEQFF
TRBJ2-5,TRBV30,CAWSPAGGPGWTQYF
TRBJ2-5,TRBV6-2/TRBV6-3,CASTSWDRVWEEETQYF
TRBJ2-2,TRBV23-1,CASSQPLPEGFTGELFF
TRBJ2-3,TRBV20-1,CSARVPPDTQYF
TRBJ2-7,TRBV28,CASRTGGAYEQYF
TRBJ2-3,TRBV3-1,CASSQDTSSTDTQYF
TRBJ2-1,TRBV4-3,CASSLQLAGYENEQFF
TRBJ2-1,TRBV25-1,CASSEWGAGNEQFF
TRBJ1-1,TRBV2,CASSAFFGTTEAFF
TRBJ2-7,TRBV28,CASSLGLEEEQYF
TRBJ2-3,TRBV15,CATSRDRGNTDTQYF
TRBJ2-7,TRBV9,CASSVGQGTIYEQYF
TRBJ2-7,TRBV12-3/TRBV12-4,CASSLAQRGVYEQYF
TRBJ2-7,TRBV4-3,CASSQEPAAGGISYEQYF
TRBJ2-7,TRBV27,CASSLLSVASGVYEQYF
TRBJ1-1,TRBV6-6,CASSYSTGTDTEAFF
TRBJ2-5,TRBV6-6,CASSPTSGDFQETQYF
TRBJ2-1,TRBV7-9,CASSPTGYNEQFF
TRBJ1-4,TRBV7-2,CASSPRTGYRNEKLFF
TRBJ2-1,TRBV5-1,CASSLELAGGGNEQFF
TRBJ2-1,TRBV6-5,CASSSMGSYNEQFF
TRBJ1-2,TRBV7-2,CASSPRQGSSYGYTF
TRBJ2-4,TRBV28,CASSFGRGIQYF
TRBJ2-5,TRBV12-3/TRBV12-4,CASSSGTEETQYF
TRBJ2-1,TRBV24-1,CATSDFPRQGAMVGQSF
TRBJ2-2,TRBV29-1,CSAPPGGNTGELFF
TRBJ2-5,TRBV12-3/TRBV12-4,CASSSAGGHETQYF
TRBJ2-5,TRBV4-1,CASSQLAGGQETQYF
TRBJ2-1,TRBV29-1,CSVEDPDYASVNEQFF
TRBJ2-1,TRBV29-1,CSVEAASYNEQFF
TRBJ2-7,TRBV28,CASSLTLGQGYEQYF
TRBJ1-2,TRBV12-3/TRBV12-4,CASSLGTGVEGYTF
TRBJ2-1,TRBV11-3,CASSTDRGVSYNEQFF
TRBJ2-1,TRBV6-4,CASSIQGGSYNEQFF
TRBJ2-1,TRBV5-1,CASSFGARSYNEQFF
TRBJ2-1,TRBV23-1,CASTLGGRDNEQFF